The entry below describes one T cell receptor (beta chain). Only a few counts were recorded for this clonotype. The antigen it recognizes is unknown. No qualities accompany the bases; no much larger clone lies one base away. Every donor in the study was a healthy Caucasian. The researchers also sequenced three unrelated adults who were not twins: a male aged 18 to 29, a male aged 50 to 59, and a female aged 50 to 59. Miltenyi CD45RO+ enrichment and human naive T-cell isolation kits were used to isolate memory (CD45RO+) and naive T cells from PBMC. The sample is drawn from a study of identical twins (dated by TCRdb to between 2015 and 2016). As for the study more broadly: TCR alpha and beta repertoires from monozygotic twins, unrelated adults of various ages and cord blood were deep-sequenced to test whether fetal clonotypes persist. To rule out contamination, the twin experiments were replicated at different times with different library preparation protocols.

The full study reports these points: In beta out-of-frame sequences, excess twin sharing was weaker, because having fewer shared sequences lowered the signal-to-noise ratio. In monozygotic twins, out-of-frame TCR alpha sharing was systematically underestimated by recombination models, although the models agreed with sharing between unrelated individuals. Fewer insertions were carried by abundant cord blood beta clonotypes; a weaker similar trend was observed in young adult naive repertoires, while no such trend was observed in memory repertoires. Because the same donors could not be followed over many years, the conclusions relied on cross-sectional statistical analysis. Invariant T cells such as MAIT and iNKT could partly confound zero-insertion analyses, though diverse VJ usage argued against this for most clonotypes. Out-of-frame TCR alpha sequences shared between twins showed an excess of low generation-probability sequences compared with coincidental sharing between unrelated individuals.

Library generation was performed with 5' RACE. Data came from an Illumina HiSeq 2000. A universal primer binding site was added through template switching, and the final cDNA carried a unique molecular identifier so that TCR cDNA molecules could be counted accurately. Specific primers in the conserved constant-segment region were used to synthesize first-strand cDNA for the TCR alpha and beta chains. To control for contamination, each cDNA library was double barcoded with a SMART-Mk sample barcode plus Illumina barcodes. Two successive PCR steps introduced TruSeq adapter sequences along with Illumina sample barcodes. Sequencing of the TCR alpha and beta cDNA libraries was done on the Illumina HiSeq platform using custom primers. Processing in the source paper ran as follows. Raw reads were processed with MiGEC to extract unique molecular identifiers, and MiXCR was used to determine CDR3 positions. For each individual, recombination models were inferred using an EM algorithm with the repgenHMM and IGoR tools. Shared clonotypes were analyzed with the tcR package in R, and sharing was normalized by the product of cloneset sizes. To study raw recombination without the effects of thymic and clonal selection, out-of-frame nonproductive sequences were analyzed. Using fastp at Q25 and MiXCR, TCRdb reprocessed the public reads and kept productive beta chains. Every entry covers one CDR3 protein and lists the most common genes and DNA from its rows. The V and J calls shown here were made by TCRdb, not taken from the authors' results. The sample table records about 340,000 distinct CDR3 sequences; around 9% of these occur just once. The ten biggest clones cover 8% to 9.5% of the sample.

The germline V gene yields SGHRS for CDR1 and YFSETQ for CDR2. The CDR3, cysteine through valine, is 12 amino acids long. The CDR3 DNA has 36 bases and is translated from base 1. V loses 6 bases of germline sequence and J loses 3 bases, and the interval between the two ends is 10 bases. Sequencing used naive T cells sorted from blood. The cell subset or site label, as the study defines it: cells isolated with a human naive T-cell isolation kit. The sequence is built from TRBV5-1 and TRBJ2-7; the D call could be TRBD1 or TRBD2, with each sharing 6 bases. The TCR comes from a woman in her 50s in good health. The CDR3 in this case is CASIRGHYEQYV. Read as DNA, the sequence is TGCGCCAGCATCCGGGGGCACTACGAGCAGTACGTC.